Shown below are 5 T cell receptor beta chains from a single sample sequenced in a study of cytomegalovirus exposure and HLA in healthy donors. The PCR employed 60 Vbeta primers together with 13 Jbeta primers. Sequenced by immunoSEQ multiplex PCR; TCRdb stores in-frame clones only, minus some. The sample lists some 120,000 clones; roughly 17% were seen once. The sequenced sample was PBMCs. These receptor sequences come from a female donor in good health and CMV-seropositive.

The CDR3 region has the DNA TGTGCCAGCAGTTCCCACAGGGCCGATCAGCCCCAGCATTTT. Protein: CASSSHRADQPQHF. The chain employs TRBV28 and TRBJ1-5, with D possibly matching TRBD1 (6 bases). Germline V gene sequence: CDR1 MDHEN, CDR2 SYDVKM. The CDR3 is made up of 14 amino acids. Trimming left V 4 bases short and J 5 bases short, with 12 bases between.

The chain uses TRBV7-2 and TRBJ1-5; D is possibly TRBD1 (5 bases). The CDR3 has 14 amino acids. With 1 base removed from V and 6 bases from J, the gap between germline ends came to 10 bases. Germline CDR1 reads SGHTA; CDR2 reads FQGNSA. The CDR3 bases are TGTGCCAGCAGCTTAGTCCAGGGAGGTCAGCCCCAGCATTTT. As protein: CASSLVQGGQPQHF. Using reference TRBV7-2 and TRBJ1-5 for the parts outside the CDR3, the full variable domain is GAGVSQSPSNKVTEKGKDVELRCDPISGHTALYWYRQSLGQGLEFLIYFQGNSAPDKSGLPSDRFSAERTGGSVSTLTIQRTQQEDSAVYLCASSLVQGGQPQHFGDGTRLSIL.

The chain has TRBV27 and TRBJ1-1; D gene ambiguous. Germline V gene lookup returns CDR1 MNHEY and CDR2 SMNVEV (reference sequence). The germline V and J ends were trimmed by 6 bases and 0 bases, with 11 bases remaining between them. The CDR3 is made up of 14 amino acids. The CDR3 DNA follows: TGTGCCAGCAGCCTAGGAACCTTGAACACTGAAGCTTTCTTT. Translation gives CASSLGTLNTEAFF.

The CDR3 reads CASSSSRGIIEQFF. In nucleotides, the CDR3 is TGTGCCAGCAGCTCATCCCGGGGGATTATCGAGCAGTTCTTC. This chain connects TRBV5-8 to TRBJ2-1; possibly TRBD2 for D (6 bases). The CDR3 runs 14 residues. Germline lookup yields CDR1 SGHTS and CDR2 YDEGEE. Trimming stripped 3 bases from V and 10 bases from J, with 17 bases between.

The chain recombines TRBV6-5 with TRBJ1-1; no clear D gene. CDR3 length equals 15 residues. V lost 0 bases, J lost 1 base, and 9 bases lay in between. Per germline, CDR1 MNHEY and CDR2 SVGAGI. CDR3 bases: TGTGCCAGCAGTTACTCGAGTTCCGGGAACACTGAAGCTTTCTTT. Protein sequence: CASSYSSSGNTEAFF.